The 22 T cell receptor beta chains listed next were all sequenced from one sample in a study of blood T cell repertoires in COVID-19. Using immunoSEQ multiplex PCR, the repertoire was profiled, and TCRdb retains in-frame clones only, with some absent. Found here are 250,000 to 350,000 clones, roughly 83% of them singletons; the top ten hold more than 1.2%. The sequencing sample was made of peripheral blood. The receptors here all came from a human donor with COVID-19, enrolled during active disease. The donor label of this sample is uncertain.

The V call is TRBV28, the J call TRBJ1-5; TRBD1 matches 8 bases. Unmatched junction bases numbered 7, after V lost 2 bases and J lost 4 bases. Germline-derived CDR1 and CDR2 are MDHEN and SYDVKM. The CDR3 runs to 16 residues. The CDR3 nucleotides read TGTGCCAGCAGTTTACCAGGGGGCGGAGGTAATCAGCCCCAGCATTTT. Its translation: CASSLPGGGGNQPQHF.

This CDR3 reads CASTVNEAGSTDTQYF. In DNA form, the CDR3 reads TGCGCCAGCACCGTAAATGAGGCGGGAAGCACAGATACGCAGTATTTT. The genes are TRBV23-1 and TRBJ2-3; a weak D match, TRBD2 (6 bases). TRBV23-1 is identified as an open reading frame with a role that is uncertain. Deletions cut 7 bases from V and 0 bases from J, with 17 bases between. There are 16 residues in the CDR3.

The chain has TRBV6-5 and TRBJ1-5, with D perhaps matching TRBD1 (5 bases). The CDR3 has 15 amino acids. Germline V gene lookup returns CDR1 MNHEY and CDR2 SVGAGI. Trimming left V 2 bases short and J 6 bases short, with 14 bases between. The CDR3 region has the DNA TGTGCCAGCAGTTACAATATGGGGGGGGGTCAGCCCCAGCATTTT. This translates into CASSYNMGGGQPQHF.

The chain recombines TRBV19 with TRBJ1-1; 10 bases align to TRBD1. V shed 6 bases, J shed 6 bases, and the junction held 7 bases outside the gene matches. This CDR3 contains 14 residues. Germline loops: CDR1 LNHDA, CDR2 SQIVND (reference sequence). CDR3 in amino acids: CASSRLGQGAEAFF. CDR3 coding DNA: TGTGCCAGTAGCCGACTAGGACAGGGGGCTGAAGCTTTCTTT. Together with reference TRBV19 and TRBJ1-1, the CDR3 gives the full variable domain: DGGITQSPKYLFRKEGQNVTLSCEQNLNHDAMYWYRQDPGQGLRLIYYSQIVNDFQKGDIAEGYSVSREKKESFPLTVTSAQKNPTAFYLCASSRLGQGAEAFFGQGTRLTVV.

This clone appeared many times. The chain uses TRBV6-1 and TRBJ1-2; 7 bases fit TRBD1. Germline loops: CDR1 MNHNS, CDR2 SASEGT. Trimming cost V 1 base and J 3 bases; bases outside gene matches: 5. The CDR3 is made up of 15 amino acids. CDR3 DNA: TGTGCCAGCAGTGAAGAGGCGGGACAGCACTATGGCTACACCTTC. Protein sequence: CASSEEAGQHYGYTF.

A few counts support this clone. The chain carries TRBV7-2 and TRBJ2-2; 13 bases line up with TRBD2. This CDR3 is built from 16 residues. The trim removed 6 bases at V and 6 bases at J, leaving 7 bases unmatched. CDR1 and CDR2 from the germline V gene are SGHTA and FQGNSA. DNA of the CDR3: TGTGCCAGCAGGCGGACTAGCGGGAGTCAGGCCGGGGAGCTGTTTTTT. It translates to CASRRTSGSQAGELFF. Supplemented by reference TRBV7-2 and TRBJ2-2, the full variable domain reads GAGVSQSPSNKVTEKGKDVELRCDPISGHTALYWYRQSLGQGLEFLIYFQGNSAPDKSGLPSDRFSAERTGGSVSTLTIQRTQQEDSAVYLCASRRTSGSQAGELFFGEGSRLTVL.

This clone showed up just once. J is TRBJ1-1 and V is TRBV15; TRBD1 might be the D (6 bases). The CDR3 loop spans 14 amino acids. Trimming removed 0 bases at V and 7 bases at J, with 12 bases between. Looked up from germline, CDR1 is LNHNV and CDR2 is YYDKDF (reference sequence). This CDR3 reads CATSRDSGRGEAFF. The CDR3 nucleotides are TGTGCCACCAGCAGAGATTCGGGCAGGGGTGAAGCTTTCTTT.

The chain employs TRBV4-1 and TRBJ1-5, with 9 bases fitting TRBD1. The trim removed 1 base at V and 6 bases at J, leaving 7 bases unmatched. Per germline, CDR1 MGHRA and CDR2 YSYEKL. The CDR3 covers 16 residues. The CDR3 here is CASSQGTGAGSQPQHF. DNA of the CDR3: TGCGCCAGCAGCCAAGGGACAGGGGCAGGTAGTCAGCCCCAGCATTTT.

The rearrangement joins TRBV30 to TRBJ1-6; D is possibly TRBD1 (5 bases). The CDR3 totals 14 residues. Germline CDR1 is GTSNPN and CDR2 is SVGIG (reference sequence). V was pared by 3 bases and J by 7 bases, with 13 bases between. CDR3 in amino acids: CAWSGTGANSPLHF. The CDR3 region has the DNA TGTGCCTGGAGCGGAACAGGAGCGAATTCACCCCTCCACTTT.

The V gene is TRBV28, the J gene TRBJ2-7; 9 bases agree with TRBD1. V lost 6 bases and J lost 5; bases outside the gene matches: 11. Germline V gene sequence: CDR1 MDHEN, CDR2 SYDVKM. This CDR3 spans 15 amino acids. The CDR3 DNA is TGTGCCAGCAGGGGGCCGGGACAGGGAAGAAACGAGCAGTACTTC. The encoded protein is CASRGPGQGRNEQYF.

The V gene is TRBV9, the J gene TRBJ2-3; 7 bases fit TRBD2. Losses at the gene ends were 0 bases for V and 3 bases for J; bases not matched to a gene: 1. Germline CDR1 SGDLS, CDR2 YYNGEE. The CDR3 loop spans 14 amino acids. This chain's CDR3 is CASSVEGLTDTQYF. The CDR3, as DNA: TGTGCCAGCAGCGTAGAGGGACTAACAGATACGCAGTATTTT.

This clone was detected once. This chain joins TRBV24-1 and TRBJ2-7; D unresolved. V was pared by 3 bases and J by 3 bases, with 14 bases between. The CDR3 spans 15 residues. The germline V gene has CDR1 KGHDR and CDR2 SFDVKD. CDR3 sequence: CATSDPPGGHYEQYF. CDR3 in DNA: TGTGCCACCAGTGATCCTCCCGGCGGCCACTACGAGCAGTACTTC.

The chain couples TRBV10-2 to TRBJ2-2; 10 bases are a match to TRBD1. V lost 7 bases to trimming and J lost 5 bases; unmatched junction nucleotides: 10. Germline lookup yields CDR1 WSHSY and CDR2 SAAADI. The CDR3 is 16 amino acids. This CDR3 reads CASTRPGQGGTGELFF. In DNA form, the CDR3 reads TGCGCCAGCACCCGCCCCGGACAGGGGGGGACCGGGGAGCTGTTTTTT.

The V call is TRBV2, the J call TRBJ2-3, with 14 positions matching TRBD2. The CDR3 contains 14 residues. Germline assignment: CDR1 SNHLY and CDR2 FYNNEI. V was pared by 10 bases and J by 4 bases, with 4 bases of the junction left unmatched. The CDR3 DNA sequence: TGTGCCACCGGACTAGCGGGAGGCTCAGATACGCAGTATTTT. Its protein product is CATGLAGGSDTQYF.

This clone was detected many times. V gene TRBV7-2 combines with J gene TRBJ1-6; 9 nucleotides align to TRBD1. CDR3 size: 14 residues. Looked up from germline, CDR1 is SGHTA and CDR2 is FQGNSA. V shed 3 bases and J 7 bases; nucleotides not matched to a gene: 1. CDR3 in DNA: TGTGCCAGCAGCTTGGACAGGGGAAATTCACCCCTCCACTTT. Its protein is CASSLDRGNSPLHF.

This chain uses TRBV3-1 (or the pseudogene TRBV3-2) with TRBJ1-1; unclear D gene. This CDR3 comprises 14 residues. Germline V CDR1 and CDR2: LGHDT, YNNKEL (reference sequence). V lost 1 base and J lost 1, with 7 bases in between. The CDR3 loop reads CASSQAHTNTEAFF. CDR3 in DNA: TGTGCCAGCAGCCAAGCCCACACGAACACTGAAGCTTTCTTT.

This chain links TRBV28 with TRBJ1-1; D gene uncertain. Trimming cost V 7 bases and J 0 bases, with 15 bases left between them. CDR1 is MDHEN and CDR2 is SYDVKM in the germline V gene. The CDR3 runs to 15 residues. The DNA for the CDR3 is TGTGCCAGCACTAAAGCGAGCGTGATGAACACTGAAGCTTTCTTT. Its translation: CASTKASVMNTEAFF.

The V gene is TRBV19, the J gene TRBJ1-1, with D unresolved. V dropped 6 bases and J dropped 0 bases, with 8 bases sitting between them. In germline, CDR1 is LNHDA, CDR2 SQIVND (reference sequence). The CDR3 sequence is 13 residues long. CDR3 protein: CASRLRLNTEAFF. CDR3 DNA: TGTGCCAGTAGACTACGCTTGAACACTGAAGCTTTCTTT.

The genes are TRBV7-9 and TRBJ1-4, with D tentatively TRBD1 (5 bases). V shed 5 bases and J shed 3 bases, with 13 bases lying between them. Germline V gene sequence: CDR1 SEHNR, CDR2 FQNEAQ (reference sequence). The length of the CDR3 is 15 residues. Here the CDR3 DNA reads TGTGCCAGCAGCCTCGCGGGGCAGTCTAATGAAAAACTGTTTTTT. Encoded protein: CASSLAGQSNEKLFF. The full variable domain, with the rest looked up from reference TRBV7-9 and TRBJ1-4, is DTGVSQNPRHKITKRGQNVTFRCDPISEHNRLYWYRQTLGQGPEFLTYFQNEAQLEKSRLLSDRFSAERPKGSFSTLEIQRTEQGDSAMYLCASSLAGQSNEKLFFGSGTQLSVL.

This clone occurred a few times. V is TRBV7-8 and J is TRBJ1-3; D is unclear. Between the trimmed V and J ends, which lost 11 bases and 3 bases, there was a span of 11 bases. Germline CDR1 reads SGHVS; CDR2 reads FQNEAQ. The CDR3 is 12 amino acids. The CDR3 loop is CAWRGGGNTIYF. For the CDR3, the DNA is TGTGCCTGGCGGGGTGGTGGAAACACCATATATTTT.

This rearrangement joins TRBV7-2 to TRBJ2-1; 7 nucleotides agree with TRBD2. The CDR3 totals 16 residues. In germline, CDR1 is SGHTA, CDR2 FQGNSA. The V and J ends lost 4 bases and 7 bases, in that order; junction bases with no gene match: 13. This CDR3 reads CASSSPGGGRVNEQFF. CDR3 nucleotides: TGTGCCAGCAGCTCCCCGGGTGGCGGGAGAGTTAATGAGCAGTTCTTC.

The V call is TRBV15, the J call TRBJ2-2; 7 bases line up with TRBD2. V lost 5 bases and J lost 1; bases outside the gene matches: 4. The germline gives CDR1 LNHNV, CDR2 YYDKDF (reference sequence). The CDR3 length is 15 residues. For the CDR3, the DNA is TGTGCCACCAGCTCTCTAGCGGAGAACACCGGGGAGCTGTTTTTT. Translated, it gives CATSSLAENTGELFF.